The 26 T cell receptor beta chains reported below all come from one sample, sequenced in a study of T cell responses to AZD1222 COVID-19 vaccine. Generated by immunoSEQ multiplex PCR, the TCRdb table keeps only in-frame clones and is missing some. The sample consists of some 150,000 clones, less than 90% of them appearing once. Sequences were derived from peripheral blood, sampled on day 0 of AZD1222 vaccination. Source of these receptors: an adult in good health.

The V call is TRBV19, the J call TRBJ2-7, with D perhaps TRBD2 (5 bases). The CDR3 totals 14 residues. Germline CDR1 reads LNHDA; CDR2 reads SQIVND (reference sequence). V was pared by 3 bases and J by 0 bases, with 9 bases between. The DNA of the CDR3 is TGTGCCAGTAGTATGACTGGGAGCTCCTACGAGCAGTACTTC. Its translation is CASSMTGSSYEQYF. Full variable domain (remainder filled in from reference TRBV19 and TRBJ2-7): DGGITQSPKYLFRKEGQNVTLSCEQNLNHDAMYWYRQDPGQGLRLIYYSQIVNDFQKGDIAEGYSVSREKKESFPLTVTSAQKNPTAFYLCASSMTGSSYEQYFGPGTRLTVT.

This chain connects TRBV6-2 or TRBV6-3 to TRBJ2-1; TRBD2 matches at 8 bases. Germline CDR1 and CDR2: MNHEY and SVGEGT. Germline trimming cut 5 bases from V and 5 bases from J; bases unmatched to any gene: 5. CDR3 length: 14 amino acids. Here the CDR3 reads CASSQGTRDNEQFF. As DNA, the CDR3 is TGTGCCAGCAGTCAAGGGACTAGGGACAATGAGCAGTTCTTC.

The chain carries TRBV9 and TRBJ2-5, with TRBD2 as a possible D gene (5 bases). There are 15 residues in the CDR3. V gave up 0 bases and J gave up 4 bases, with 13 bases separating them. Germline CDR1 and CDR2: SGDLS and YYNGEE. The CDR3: CASSVGGNEGETQYF. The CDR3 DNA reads TGTGCCAGCAGCGTAGGAGGGAATGAGGGAGAGACCCAGTACTTC.

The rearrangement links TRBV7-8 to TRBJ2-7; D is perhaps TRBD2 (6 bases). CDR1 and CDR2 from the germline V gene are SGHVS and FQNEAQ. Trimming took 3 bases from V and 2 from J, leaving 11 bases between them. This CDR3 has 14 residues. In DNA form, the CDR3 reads TGTGCCAGCAGCTTGGAGGGGTTGACCTACGAGCAGTACTTC. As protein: CASSLEGLTYEQYF.

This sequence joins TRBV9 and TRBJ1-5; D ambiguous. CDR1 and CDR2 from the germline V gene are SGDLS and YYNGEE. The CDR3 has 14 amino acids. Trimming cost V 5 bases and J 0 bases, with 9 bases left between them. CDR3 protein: CASSESHSNQPQHF. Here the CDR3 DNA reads TGTGCCAGCAGTGAGAGCCATAGCAATCAGCCCCAGCATTTT.

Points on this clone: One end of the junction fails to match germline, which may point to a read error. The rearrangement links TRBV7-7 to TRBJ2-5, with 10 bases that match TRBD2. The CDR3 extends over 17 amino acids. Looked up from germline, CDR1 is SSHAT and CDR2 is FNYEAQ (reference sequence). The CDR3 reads CASSLQRGGLIKETQYF. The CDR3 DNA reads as TGTGCTAGCAGCTTACAGCGGGGGGGCCTTATAAAGGAGACCCAGTACTTC.

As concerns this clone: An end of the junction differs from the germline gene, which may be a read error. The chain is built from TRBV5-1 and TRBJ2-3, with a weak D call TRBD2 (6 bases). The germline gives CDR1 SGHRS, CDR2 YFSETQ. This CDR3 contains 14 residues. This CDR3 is CASRLGGSTDTQYF. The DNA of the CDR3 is TGCGCCAGCAGGTTGGGGGGTAGCACAGATACGCAGTATTTT.

CDR3 in amino acids: CASSRTAYEQYF. CDR3 in DNA: TGTGCCAGCAGCCGGACAGCCTACGAGCAGTACTTC. The rearrangement links TRBV3-1 (or the pseudogene TRBV3-2) to TRBJ2-7, with D tentatively TRBD1 (6 bases). Germline CDR1 and CDR2: LGHDT and YNNKEL (reference sequence). Trimming removed 4 bases from V and 2 bases from J, with 6 bases in between. The CDR3 contains 12 residues.

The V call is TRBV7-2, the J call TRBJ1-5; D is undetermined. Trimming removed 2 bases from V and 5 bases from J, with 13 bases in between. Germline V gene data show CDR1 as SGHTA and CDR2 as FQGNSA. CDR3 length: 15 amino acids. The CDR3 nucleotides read TGTGCCAGCAGCTTAAGCCCAACAGCCTATCAGCCCCAGCATTTT. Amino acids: CASSLSPTAYQPQHF.

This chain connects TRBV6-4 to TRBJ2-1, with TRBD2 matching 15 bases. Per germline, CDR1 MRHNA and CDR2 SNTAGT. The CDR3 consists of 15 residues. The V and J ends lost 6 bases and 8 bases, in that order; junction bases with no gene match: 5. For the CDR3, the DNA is TGTGCCAGCAGGCTAGGACTAGCGGGGGGGCATGAGCAGTTCTTC. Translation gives CASRLGLAGGHEQFF.

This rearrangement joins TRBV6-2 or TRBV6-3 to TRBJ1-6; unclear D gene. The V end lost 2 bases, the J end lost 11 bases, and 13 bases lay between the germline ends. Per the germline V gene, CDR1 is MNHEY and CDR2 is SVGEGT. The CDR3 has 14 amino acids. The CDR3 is CASSYVAVSTPLHF. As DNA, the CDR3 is TGTGCCAGCAGTTACGTGGCTGTTTCCACACCCCTCCACTTT.

This CDR3 reads CASGLNGQALGYTF. DNA for the CDR3: TGTGCCAGCGGTCTTAACGGGCAGGCTTTGGGCTACACCTTC. V is TRBV6-5 and J is TRBJ1-2; D remains unclear. Germline V CDR1 and CDR2: MNHEY, SVGAGI. The CDR3 sequence is 14 residues long. Deletions cut 8 bases from V and 8 bases from J, with 21 bases between.

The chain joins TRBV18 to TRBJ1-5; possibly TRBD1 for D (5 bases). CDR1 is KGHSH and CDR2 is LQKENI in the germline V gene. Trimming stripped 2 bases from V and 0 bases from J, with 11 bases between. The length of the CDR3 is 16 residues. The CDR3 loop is CASSPSTVNSNQPQHF. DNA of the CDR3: TGTGCCAGCTCACCATCGACAGTAAATAGCAATCAGCCCCAGCATTTT.

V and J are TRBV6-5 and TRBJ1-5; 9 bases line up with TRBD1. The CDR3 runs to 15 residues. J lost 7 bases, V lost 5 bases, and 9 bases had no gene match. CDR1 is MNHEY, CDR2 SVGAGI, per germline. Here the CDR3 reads CASSRTGDRDQPQHF. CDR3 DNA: TGTGCCAGCAGTAGGACAGGGGATCGGGACCAGCCCCAGCATTTT.

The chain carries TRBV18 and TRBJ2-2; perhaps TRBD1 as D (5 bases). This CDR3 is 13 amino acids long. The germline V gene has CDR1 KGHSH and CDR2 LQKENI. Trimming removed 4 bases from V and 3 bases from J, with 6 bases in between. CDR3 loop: CASSLRDTGELFF. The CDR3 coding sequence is TGTGCCAGCTCACTCAGGGACACCGGGGAGCTGTTTTTT.

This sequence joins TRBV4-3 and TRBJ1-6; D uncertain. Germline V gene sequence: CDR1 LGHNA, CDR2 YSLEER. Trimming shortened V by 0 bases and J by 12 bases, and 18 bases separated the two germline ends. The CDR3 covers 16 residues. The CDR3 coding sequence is TGCGCCAGCAGCCAAGATTGGTACAGCTCCCCCGGACCCCTCCACTTT. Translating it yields CASSQDWYSSPGPLHF.

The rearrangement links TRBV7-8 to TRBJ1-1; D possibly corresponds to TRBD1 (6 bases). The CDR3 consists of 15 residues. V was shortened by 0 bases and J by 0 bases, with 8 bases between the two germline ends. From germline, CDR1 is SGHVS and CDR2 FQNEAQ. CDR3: CASSLATGMNTEAFF. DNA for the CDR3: TGTGCCAGCAGCTTAGCGACAGGCATGAACACTGAAGCTTTCTTT.

CDR3 in amino acids: CASSQDREYSPLHF. The CDR3, as DNA: TGTGCCAGCTCCCAAGACAGGGAATATTCACCCCTCCACTTT. V gene TRBV18 combines with J gene TRBJ1-6; 7 bases agree with TRBD1. Trimming cost V 6 bases and J 8 bases; bases outside gene matches: 7. The CDR3 has 14 amino acids. The germline gives CDR1 KGHSH, CDR2 LQKENI. Drawing the rest from reference TRBV18 and TRBJ1-6, the complete variable domain is NAGVMQNPRHLVRRRGQEARLRCSPMKGHSHVYWYRQLPEEGLKFMVYLQKENIIDESGMPKERFSAEFPKEGPSILRIQQVVRGDSAAYFCASSQDREYSPLHFGNGTRLTVT.

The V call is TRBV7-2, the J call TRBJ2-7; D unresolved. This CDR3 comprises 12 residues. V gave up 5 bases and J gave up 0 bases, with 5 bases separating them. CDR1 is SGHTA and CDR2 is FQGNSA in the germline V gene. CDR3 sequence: CASSTRSYEQYF. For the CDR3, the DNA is TGTGCCAGCAGCACCCGCTCCTACGAGCAGTACTTC.

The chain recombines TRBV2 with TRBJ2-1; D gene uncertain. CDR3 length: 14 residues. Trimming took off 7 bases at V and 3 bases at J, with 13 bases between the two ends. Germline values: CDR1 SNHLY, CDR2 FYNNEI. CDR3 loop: CASTPLVSYNEQFF. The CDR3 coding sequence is TGTGCCAGCACCCCCCTGGTCAGCTACAATGAGCAGTTCTTC.

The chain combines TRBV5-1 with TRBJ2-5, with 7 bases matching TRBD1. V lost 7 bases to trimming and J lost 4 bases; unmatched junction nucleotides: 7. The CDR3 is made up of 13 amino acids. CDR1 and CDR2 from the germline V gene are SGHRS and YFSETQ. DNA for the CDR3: TGCGCCAGCTTCGCCCGGGACAGAGAGACCCAGTACTTC. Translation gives CASFARDRETQYF.

The CDR3 nucleotides read TGTGCCAGCAGTGATCCCCCGGTAGATAGGCAGTTCTTC. Amino acids: CASSDPPVDRQFF. J is TRBJ2-1 and V is TRBV6-1, with D unclear. The CDR3 runs to 13 residues. The germline gives CDR1 MNHNS, CDR2 SASEGT. Trimming took 3 bases from V and 12 from J, leaving 15 bases between them.

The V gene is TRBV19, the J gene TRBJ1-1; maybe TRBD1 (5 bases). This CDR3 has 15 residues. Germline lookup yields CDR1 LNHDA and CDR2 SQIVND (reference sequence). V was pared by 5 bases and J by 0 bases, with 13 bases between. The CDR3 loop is CASSPPSGVNTEAFF. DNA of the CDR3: TGTGCCAGTAGTCCCCCCTCGGGGGTGAACACTGAAGCTTTCTTT.

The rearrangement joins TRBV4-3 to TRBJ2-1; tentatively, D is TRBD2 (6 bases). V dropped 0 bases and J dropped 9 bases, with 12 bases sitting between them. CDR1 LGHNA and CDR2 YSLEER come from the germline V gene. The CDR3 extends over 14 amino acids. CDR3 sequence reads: CASSQDRGKFEQFF. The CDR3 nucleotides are TGCGCCAGCAGCCAAGATCGGGGGAAATTTGAGCAGTTCTTC.

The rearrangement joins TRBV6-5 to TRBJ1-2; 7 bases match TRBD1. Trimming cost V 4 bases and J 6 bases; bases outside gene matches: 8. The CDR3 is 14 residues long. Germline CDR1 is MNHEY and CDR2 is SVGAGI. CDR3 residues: CASSLKQGTHGYTF. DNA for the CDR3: TGTGCCAGCAGTTTGAAACAGGGGACCCATGGCTACACCTTC.

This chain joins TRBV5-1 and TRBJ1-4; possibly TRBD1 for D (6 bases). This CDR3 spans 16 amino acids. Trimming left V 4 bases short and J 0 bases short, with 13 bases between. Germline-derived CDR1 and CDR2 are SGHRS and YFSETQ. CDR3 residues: CASSRTVQATNEKLFF. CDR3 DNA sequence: TGCGCCAGCAGCCGGACAGTACAGGCAACTAATGAAAAACTGTTTTTT.